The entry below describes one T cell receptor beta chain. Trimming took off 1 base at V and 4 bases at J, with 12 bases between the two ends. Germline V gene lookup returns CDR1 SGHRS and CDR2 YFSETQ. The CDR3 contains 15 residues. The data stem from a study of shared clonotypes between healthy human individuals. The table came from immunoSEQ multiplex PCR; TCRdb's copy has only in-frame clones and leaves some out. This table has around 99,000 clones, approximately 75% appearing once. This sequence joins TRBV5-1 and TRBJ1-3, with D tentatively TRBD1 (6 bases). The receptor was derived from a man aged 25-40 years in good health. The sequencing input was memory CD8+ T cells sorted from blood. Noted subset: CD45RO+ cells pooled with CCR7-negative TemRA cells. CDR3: CASSLSGVNGNTIYF. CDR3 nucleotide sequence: TGCGCCAGCAGCTTGTCAGGGGTGAACGGAAACACCATATATTTT. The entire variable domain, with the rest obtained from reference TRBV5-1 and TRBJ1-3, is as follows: KAGVTQTPRYLIKTRGQQVTLSCSPISGHRSVSWYQQTPGQGLQFLFEYFSETQRNKGNFPGRFSGRQFSNSRSEMNVSTLELGDSALYLCASSLSGVNGNTIYFGEGSWLTVV.